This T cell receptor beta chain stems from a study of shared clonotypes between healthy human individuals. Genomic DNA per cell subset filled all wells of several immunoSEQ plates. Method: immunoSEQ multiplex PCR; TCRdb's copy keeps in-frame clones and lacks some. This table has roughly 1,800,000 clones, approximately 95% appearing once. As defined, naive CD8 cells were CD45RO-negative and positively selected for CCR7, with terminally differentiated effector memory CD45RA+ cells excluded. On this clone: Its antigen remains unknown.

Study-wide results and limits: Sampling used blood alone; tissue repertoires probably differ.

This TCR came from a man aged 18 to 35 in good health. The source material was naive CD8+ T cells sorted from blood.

DNA for the CDR3: TGTGCCAGCAGTTTAGAGGGACAAAGACAGCCCCAGCATTTT. It yields the protein CASSLEGQRQPQHF. The chain links TRBV27 to TRBJ1-5, with a weak D call TRBD1 (6 bases). This CDR3 is built from 14 residues. Germline lookup yields CDR1 MNHEY and CDR2 SMNVEV (reference sequence). V was cut by 2 bases and J by 7 bases, with 12 bases left in between.